Presented here are 32 T cell receptor beta chains from one specimen sequenced in a study of cytomegalovirus exposure and HLA in healthy donors. The method was immunoSEQ multiplex PCR; TCRdb's version includes in-frame clones alone and lacks a portion of them. The sample shows 120,000 or so clones, approximately 89% of them seen only once. Sequencing was carried out using PBMCs. The source of these receptors is a young woman in good health and CMV-seronegative.

V is TRBV28 and J is TRBJ2-5, with 10 bases fitting TRBD1. Germline V CDR1 and CDR2: MDHEN, SYDVKM. This CDR3 region has 17 residues. V trimming: 3 bases; J trimming: 5 bases; junction bases outside the gene matches: 12. DNA for the CDR3: TGTGCCAGCAGTTTCGCCAGCGGGACAGGGGCGATGGAGACCCAGTACTTC. Protein: CASSFASGTGAMETQYF.

The chain combines TRBV2 with TRBJ2-7; 9 bases line up with TRBD1. Germline CDR1 and CDR2: SNHLY and FYNNEI. Trimming at V came to 6 bases and at J to 4 bases, leaving 4 bases not matched to a gene. The CDR3 runs 13 residues. As DNA, the CDR3 is TGTGCCAGCAGGACAGGGGGTTATTACGAGCAGTACTTC. This encodes CASRTGGYYEQYF.

The chain joins TRBV10-1 to TRBJ2-3, with 12 nucleotides matching TRBD2. Germline V gene lookup returns CDR1 WNHNN and CDR2 SYGVQD (reference sequence). CDR3 length: 21 amino acids. The junction had 13 bases not matched to a gene; V was cut back by 0 bases and J by 0 bases. The CDR3 DNA is TGCGCCAGCAGTGAGTCGACGGGACTAGCGGGCGTCTTAACTAGCACAGATACGCAGTATTTT. Its protein is CASSESTGLAGVLTSTDTQYF.

The V gene is TRBV2, the J gene TRBJ2-7; D is unresolved. Germline V CDR1 and CDR2: SNHLY, FYNNEI. The CDR3 loop spans 13 amino acids. V shed 7 bases and J shed 0 bases, with 10 bases lying between them. This CDR3 reads CASKTASSYEQYV. The DNA of the CDR3 is TGTGCCAGCAAAACAGCCAGCTCCTACGAGCAGTACGTC.

This chain connects TRBV6-6 to TRBJ2-7; possible D gene TRBD1, 6 bases. The CDR3 contains 14 residues. CDR1 and CDR2 (germline): MNHNY, SVGAGI (reference sequence). V lost 0 bases, J lost 2 bases, and 8 bases lay in between. The CDR3 loop is CASSYSTGTYEQYF. CDR3 sequence (DNA): TGTGCCAGCAGTTACTCAACAGGGACCTACGAGCAGTACTTC.

The rearrangement uses TRBV7-8 and TRBJ1-2; the match to TRBD1 covers 8 bases. The CDR3 sequence is 14 residues long. CDR1 and CDR2 from the germline V gene are SGHVS and FQNEAQ. V trimming: 4 bases; J trimming: 6 bases; junction bases outside the gene matches: 7. CDR3 amino acids: CASSSQGQGNGYTF. As DNA, the CDR3 is TGTGCCAGCAGCTCGCAAGGACAGGGTAATGGCTACACCTTC.

The chain has TRBV18 and TRBJ1-5; TRBD1 matches 11 bases. Losses at the gene ends were 1 base for V and 3 bases for J; bases not matched to a gene: 2. Per the germline V gene, CDR1 is KGHSH and CDR2 is LQKENI. This CDR3 region has 16 residues. CDR3 loop: CASSPLGQGANQPQHF. In nucleotides, the CDR3 is TGTGCCAGCTCACCACTTGGACAGGGGGCCAATCAGCCCCAGCATTTT.

The rearrangement joins TRBV7-2 to TRBJ1-1, with a tentative D call TRBD1 (6 bases). The CDR3 has 14 residues. CDR1 and CDR2 from the germline V gene are SGHTA and FQGNSA. V was cut by 5 bases and J by 3 bases, with 13 bases left in between. This CDR3 is CASSHQGGDTEAFF. CDR3 coding DNA: TGTGCCAGCAGCCATCAAGGGGGGGACACTGAAGCTTTCTTT. The variable domain in full, with the rest retrieved from reference TRBV7-2 and TRBJ1-1, is GAGVSQSPSNKVTEKGKDVELRCDPISGHTALYWYRQSLGQGLEFLIYFQGNSAPDKSGLPSDRFSAERTGGSVSTLTIQRTQQEDSAVYLCASSHQGGDTEAFFGQGTRLTVV.

The CDR3 DNA sequence: TGCGCCAGCAGCCAATACGGGTCTGGAAACACCATATATTTT. It is translated as CASSQYGSGNTIYF. The rearrangement joins TRBV4-3 to TRBJ1-3; D unresolved. V lost 2 bases and J 1 base, leaving 6 bases between the germline ends. The CDR3 contains 14 residues. The germline CDR1 and CDR2 sequences are LGHNA and YSLEER.

CDR3 DNA sequence: TGTGCCTCGGAGGAGGCGGGGGTGTACAATGAGCAGTTCTTC. Translated, it gives CASEEAGVYNEQFF. V usage is TRBV2 and J usage is TRBJ2-1; 7 bases align to TRBD2. Germline V gene sequence: CDR1 SNHLY, CDR2 FYNNEI. The CDR3 totals 14 residues. V dropped 11 bases and J dropped 4; count of bases not matched to a gene: 11.

V and J are TRBV30 and TRBJ2-1; TRBD2 is a possible D gene (6 bases). V was trimmed by 2 bases and J by 5 bases, leaving 13 bases between them. Germline V lookup: CDR1 GTSNPN, CDR2 SVGIG (reference sequence). This CDR3 is built from 14 residues. The CDR3 DNA follows: TGTGCCTGGAGTCGCGGGGTTGGCAACAATGAGCAGTTCTTC. Protein product: CAWSRGVGNNEQFF.

The V call is TRBV5-1, the J call TRBJ1-4, with 10 bases lining up with TRBD1. The germline CDR1 and CDR2 sequences are SGHRS and YFSETQ. V shed 2 bases, J shed 2 bases, and the junction held 3 bases outside the gene matches. The CDR3 spans 16 residues. This chain's CDR3 is CASSFGDRGTNEKLFF. CDR3 sequence (DNA): TGCGCCAGCAGCTTTGGGGACAGGGGTACTAATGAAAAACTGTTTTTT.

The genes are TRBV30 and TRBJ1-4, with D hard to call. The CDR3 loop spans 13 amino acids. From germline, CDR1 is GTSNPN and CDR2 SVGIG (reference sequence). Trimming removed 0 bases at V and 4 bases at J, with 6 bases between. In DNA, the CDR3 is TGTGCCTGGAGTGTACAGTTTAATGAAAAACTGTTTTTT. Its protein is CAWSVQFNEKLFF. Full variable domain (outside the CDR3, taken from reference TRBV30 and TRBJ1-4): SQTIHQWPATLVQPVGSPLSLECTVEGTSNPNLYWYRQAAGRGLQLLFYSVGIGQISSEVPQNLSASRPQDRQFILSSKKLLLSDSGFYLCAWSVQFNEKLFFGSGTQLSVL.

This clone was seen once. The chain joins TRBV5-1 to TRBJ2-1; 15 nucleotides agree with TRBD2. Germline V gene sequence: CDR1 SGHRS, CDR2 YFSETQ. This CDR3 spans 22 amino acids. Losses at the gene ends were 1 base for V and 7 bases for J; bases not matched to a gene: 21. The CDR3 here is CASSLRPGLAGGGTGTRNEQFF. CDR3 coding DNA: TGCGCCAGCAGCTTGCGTCCGGGACTAGCGGGAGGAGGCACAGGGACACGTAATGAGCAGTTCTTC.

The chain combines TRBV30 with TRBJ2-4, with D perhaps TRBD2 (5 bases). Germline CDR1 GTSNPN, CDR2 SVGIG (reference sequence). The CDR3 has 15 amino acids. V lost 5 bases, J lost 7 bases, and 21 bases lay in between. CDR3 loop: CAWGPGWSGVNIQYF. The CDR3 DNA follows: TGTGCCTGGGGCCCGGGGTGGAGTGGAGTGAACATTCAGTACTTC.

This rearrangement joins TRBV19 to TRBJ1-1, with a weak D call TRBD1 (6 bases). Trimming took off 7 bases at V and 5 bases at J, with 8 bases between the two ends. CDR1 and CDR2 (germline): LNHDA, SQIVND (reference sequence). The length of the CDR3 is 11 residues. The CDR3 nucleotides read TGTGCCAGTACTAGGGGGACTGAAGCTTTCTTT. It codes for CASTRGTEAFF.

The V gene is TRBV6-5, the J gene TRBJ2-7, with 7 bases that match TRBD2. The CDR3 has 16 amino acids. Germline values: CDR1 MNHEY, CDR2 SVGAGI. Losses at the gene ends were 2 bases for V and 2 bases for J; bases not matched to a gene: 9. This CDR3 reads CASSYGPSGLAYEQYF. CDR3 bases: TGTGCCAGCAGTTACGGTCCGAGCGGACTAGCCTACGAGCAGTACTTC.

The CDR3: CASSSLAGGPGELFF. The CDR3 region has the DNA TGTGCCAGCAGCTCCCTAGCGGGAGGGCCCGGGGAGCTGTTTTTT. V gene TRBV4-2 combines with J gene TRBJ2-2, with 12 bases fitting TRBD2. Trimming removed 5 bases from V and 6 bases from J; junction bases left unmatched: 4. The germline CDR1 and CDR2 sequences are LGHNA and YNFKEQ. This CDR3 is built from 15 residues.

The chain recombines TRBV28 with TRBJ2-7, with TRBD1 matching 7 bases. The CDR3 sequence is 16 residues long. Germline trimming cut 5 bases from V and 4 bases from J; bases unmatched to any gene: 14. Germline CDR1 MDHEN, CDR2 SYDVKM. The CDR3 reads CASSPWGLGGRYEQYF. CDR3 DNA: TGTGCCAGCAGTCCCTGGGGGTTAGGGGGCCGATACGAGCAGTACTTC.

The V and J genes are TRBV11-2 and TRBJ1-3; 8 nucleotides align to TRBD1. Per the germline V gene, CDR1 is SGHAT and CDR2 is FQNNGV. Germline trimming cut 7 bases from V and 2 bases from J; bases unmatched to any gene: 1. CDR3 length: 13 residues. The CDR3 DNA sequence: TGTGCCAGCAAGACAGGGGCTGGAAACACCATATATTTT. Protein sequence: CASKTGAGNTIYF.

CDR3 residues: CASSIQGRSQETQYF. The DNA of the CDR3 is TGTGCCAGCAGTATACAGGGGAGATCACAAGAGACCCAGTACTTC. This rearrangement joins TRBV6-5 to TRBJ2-5; 7 bases are a match to TRBD1. J lost 2 bases, V lost 5 bases, and 8 bases had no gene match. The germline gives CDR1 MNHEY, CDR2 SVGAGI. The CDR3 runs 15 residues.

The chain couples TRBV28 to TRBJ1-4, with 7 bases matching TRBD1. The trim removed 5 bases at V and 6 bases at J, leaving 12 bases unmatched. In germline, CDR1 is MDHEN, CDR2 SYDVKM. The length of the CDR3 is 16 residues. In DNA form, the CDR3 reads TGTGCCAGCAGTACTACAAGACAGGGTAGGGATGAAAAACTGTTTTTT. As protein: CASSTTRQGRDEKLFF.

The rearrangement links TRBV5-1 to TRBJ2-3, with D possibly TRBD1 on 5 matching bases. This CDR3 contains 16 residues. Germline V gene lookup returns CDR1 SGHRS and CDR2 YFSETQ. Trimming shortened V by 1 base and J by 0 bases, and 12 bases separated the two germline ends. The CDR3 sequence is CASSLTFGASTDTQYF. For the CDR3, the DNA is TGCGCCAGCAGCTTGACCTTTGGGGCTAGCACAGATACGCAGTATTTT.

The chain couples TRBV6-4 to TRBJ2-3, with D perhaps TRBD2 (5 bases). Germline CDR1 reads MRHNA; CDR2 reads SNTAGT. V lost 5 bases and J 0 bases, leaving 9 bases between the germline ends. CDR3 length: 14 amino acids. In DNA form, the CDR3 reads TGTGCCAGCAGTCGGACTGCTAGCACAGATACGCAGTATTTT. Its translation is CASSRTASTDTQYF.

This chain connects TRBV5-1 to TRBJ2-3; 7 bases fit TRBD2. V shed 2 bases and J 1 base; nucleotides not matched to a gene: 4. The germline CDR1 and CDR2 sequences are SGHRS and YFSETQ. The length of the CDR3 is 15 residues. The CDR3 protein is CASSFGSGGTDTQYF. CDR3 coding DNA: TGCGCCAGCAGCTTTGGAAGCGGGGGCACAGATACGCAGTATTTT.

The rearrangement links TRBV27 to TRBJ2-5; 7 bases fit TRBD2. The germline gives CDR1 MNHEY, CDR2 SMNVEV (reference sequence). The CDR3 sequence is 17 residues long. Losses at the gene ends were 4 bases for V and 5 bases for J; bases not matched to a gene: 16. The DNA of the CDR3 is TGTGCCAGCAGTTCCCTCTATGCGGGAGAGGTTGGGGAGACCCAGTACTTC. This translates into CASSSLYAGEVGETQYF.

The chain is built from TRBV4-1 and TRBJ2-4; 11 positions match TRBD2. V trimming: 4 bases; J trimming: 2 bases; junction bases outside the gene matches: 10. Per germline, CDR1 MGHRA and CDR2 YSYEKL. The CDR3 sequence is 18 residues long. The CDR3 nucleotides are TGCGCCAGCAGCCCCGAGGGGGCTAGCGGGGGGTCCAAAAACATTCAGTACTTC. Translated: CASSPEGASGGSKNIQYF.

The rearrangement links TRBV5-1 to TRBJ2-7; D may be TRBD1 (6 bases). The CDR3 contains 16 residues. The V gene's germline CDR1 is SGHRS and CDR2 YFSETQ. V was trimmed by 1 base and J by 4 bases, leaving 18 bases between them. CDR3 DNA: TGCGCCAGCAGCTTGAATTCAGGGGAATATGGTTACGAGCAGTACGTC. Its translation: CASSLNSGEYGYEQYV.

The rearrangement uses TRBV4-2 and TRBJ2-7; D is perhaps TRBD2 (5 bases). The CDR3 has 16 residues. Germline V CDR1 and CDR2: LGHNA, YNFKEQ. Trimming stripped 0 bases from V and 4 bases from J, with 16 bases between. The CDR3: CASSQEFYGIGYEQYF. The CDR3 coding sequence is TGTGCCAGCAGCCAAGAGTTCTACGGGATTGGGTACGAGCAGTACTTC.

J is TRBJ2-2 and V is TRBV2, with 7 bases aligning to TRBD2. CDR3 size: 15 residues. Germline CDR1 and CDR2: SNHLY and FYNNEI. The J segment lost 0 bases and the V segment lost 7 bases, leaving 5 bases of the junction unmatched. CDR3 loop: CASKRGLANTGELFF. In DNA form, the CDR3 reads TGTGCCAGCAAAAGAGGACTAGCGAACACCGGGGAGCTGTTTTTT.

J is TRBJ2-2 and V is TRBV11-2, with 9 bases that match TRBD2. CDR1 and CDR2 (germline): SGHAT, FQNNGV. This CDR3 has 18 residues. With V trimmed by 1 base and J by 0 bases, 6 bases remained unmatched. In DNA form, the CDR3 reads TGTGCCAGCAGCTTAGTGTTAGCGGGGGTTACGAACACCGGGGAGCTGTTTTTT. This codes for CASSLVLAGVTNTGELFF.

V usage is TRBV5-1 and J usage is TRBJ2-2; 7 bases align to TRBD2. V dropped 4 bases and J dropped 1; count of bases not matched to a gene: 4. Germline loops: CDR1 SGHRS, CDR2 YFSETQ. The CDR3 contains 15 residues. CDR3 DNA sequence: TGCGCCAGCAGCAGGGGACTACTGAACACCGGGGAGCTGTTTTTT. Protein sequence: CASSRGLLNTGELFF.